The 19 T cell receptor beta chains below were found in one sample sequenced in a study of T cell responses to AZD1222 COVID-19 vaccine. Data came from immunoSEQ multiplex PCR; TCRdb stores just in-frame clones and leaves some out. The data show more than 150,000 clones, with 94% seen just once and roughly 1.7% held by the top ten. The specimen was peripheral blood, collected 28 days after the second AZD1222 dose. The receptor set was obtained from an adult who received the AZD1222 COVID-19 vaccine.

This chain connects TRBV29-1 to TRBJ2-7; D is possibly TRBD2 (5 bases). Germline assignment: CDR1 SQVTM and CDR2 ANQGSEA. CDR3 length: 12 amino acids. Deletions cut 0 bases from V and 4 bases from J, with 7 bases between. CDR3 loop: CSVEDSGYEQYF. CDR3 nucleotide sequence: TGCAGCGTTGAAGATTCGGGATACGAGCAGTACTTC.

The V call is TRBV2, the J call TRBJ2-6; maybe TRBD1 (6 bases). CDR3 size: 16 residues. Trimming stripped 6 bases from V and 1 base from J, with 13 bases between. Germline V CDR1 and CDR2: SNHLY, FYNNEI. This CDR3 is CASRANTGSGANVLTF. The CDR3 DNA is TGTGCCAGCAGGGCAAACACAGGGTCTGGGGCCAACGTCCTGACTTTC. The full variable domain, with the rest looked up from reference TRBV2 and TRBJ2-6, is EPEVTQTPSHQVTQMGQEVILRCVPISNHLYFYWYRQILGQKVEFLVSFYNNEISEKSEIFDDQFSVERPDGSNFTLKIRSTKLEDSAMYFCASRANTGSGANVLTFGAGSRLTVL.

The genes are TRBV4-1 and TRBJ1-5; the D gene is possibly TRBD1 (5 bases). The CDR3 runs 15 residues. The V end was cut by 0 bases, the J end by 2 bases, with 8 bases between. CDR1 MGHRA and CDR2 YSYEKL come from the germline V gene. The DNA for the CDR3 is TGCGCCAGCAGCCAAGATGGGGGTCGCAATCAGCCCCAGCATTTT. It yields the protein CASSQDGGRNQPQHF.

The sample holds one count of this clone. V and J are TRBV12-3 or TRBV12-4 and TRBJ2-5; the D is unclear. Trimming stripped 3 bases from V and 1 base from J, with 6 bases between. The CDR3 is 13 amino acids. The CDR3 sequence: CASSFWGQETQYF. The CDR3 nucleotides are TGTGCCAGCAGTTTCTGGGGCCAAGAGACCCAGTACTTC.

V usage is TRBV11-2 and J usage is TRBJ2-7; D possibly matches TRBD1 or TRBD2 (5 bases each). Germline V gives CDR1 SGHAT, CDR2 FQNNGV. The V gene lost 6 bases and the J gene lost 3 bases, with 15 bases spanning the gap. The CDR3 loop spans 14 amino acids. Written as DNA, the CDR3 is TGTGCCAGCAGTCGAACGGGGCAGGGCTACGAGCAGTACTTC. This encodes CASSRTGQGYEQYF.

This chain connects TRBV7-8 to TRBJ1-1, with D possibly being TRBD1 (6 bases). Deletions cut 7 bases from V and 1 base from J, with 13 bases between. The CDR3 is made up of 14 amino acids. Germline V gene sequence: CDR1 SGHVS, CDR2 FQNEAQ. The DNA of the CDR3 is TGTGCCAGCATGCTACAGGGCAGGAACACTGAAGCTTTCTTT. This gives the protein CASMLQGRNTEAFF. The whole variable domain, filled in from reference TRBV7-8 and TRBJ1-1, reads GAGVSQSPRYKVAKRGQDVALRCDPISGHVSLFWYQQALGQGPEFLTYFQNEAQLDKSGLPSDRFFAERPEGSVSTLKIQRTQQEDSAVYLCASMLQGRNTEAFFGQGTRLTVV.

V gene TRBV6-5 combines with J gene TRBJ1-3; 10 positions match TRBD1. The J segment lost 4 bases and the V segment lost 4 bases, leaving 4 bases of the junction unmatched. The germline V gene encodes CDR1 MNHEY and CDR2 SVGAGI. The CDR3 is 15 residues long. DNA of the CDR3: TGTGCCAGCAGTTGGGACAGGGGATACGGAAACACCATATATTTT. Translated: CASSWDRGYGNTIYF.

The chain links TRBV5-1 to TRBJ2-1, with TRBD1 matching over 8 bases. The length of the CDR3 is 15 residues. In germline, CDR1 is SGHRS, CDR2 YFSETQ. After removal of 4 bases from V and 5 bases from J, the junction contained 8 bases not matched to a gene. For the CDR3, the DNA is TGCGCCAGCAGCCTGGCCGGGACAGGCAACAATGAGCAGTTCTTC. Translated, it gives CASSLAGTGNNEQFF.

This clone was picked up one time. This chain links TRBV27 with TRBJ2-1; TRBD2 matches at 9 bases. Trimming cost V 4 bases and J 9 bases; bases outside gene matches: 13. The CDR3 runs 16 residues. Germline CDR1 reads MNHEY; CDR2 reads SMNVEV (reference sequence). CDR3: CASSSALSGGLGEQFF. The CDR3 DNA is TGTGCCAGCAGTTCTGCCCTTAGCGGGGGCCTGGGTGAGCAGTTCTTC.

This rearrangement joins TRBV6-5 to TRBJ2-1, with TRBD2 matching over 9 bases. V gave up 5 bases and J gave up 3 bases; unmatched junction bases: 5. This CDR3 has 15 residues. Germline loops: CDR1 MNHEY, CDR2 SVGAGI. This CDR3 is CASSRSGGNYNEQFF. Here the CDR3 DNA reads TGTGCCAGCAGTCGCAGCGGGGGGAACTACAATGAGCAGTTCTTC.

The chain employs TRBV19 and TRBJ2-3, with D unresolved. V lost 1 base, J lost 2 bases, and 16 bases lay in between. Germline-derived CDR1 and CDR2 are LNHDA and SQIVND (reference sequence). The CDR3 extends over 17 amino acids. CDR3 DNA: TGTGCCAGTAGTATAGTCGTCACTCGGCTAAACACAGATACGCAGTATTTT. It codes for CASSIVVTRLNTDTQYF.

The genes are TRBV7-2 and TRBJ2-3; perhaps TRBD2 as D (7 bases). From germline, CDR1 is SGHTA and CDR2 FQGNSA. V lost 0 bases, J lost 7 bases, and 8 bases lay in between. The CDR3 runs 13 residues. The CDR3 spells CASSLARGHTQYF. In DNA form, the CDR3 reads TGTGCCAGCAGCTTAGCGCGGGGGCATACGCAGTATTTT.

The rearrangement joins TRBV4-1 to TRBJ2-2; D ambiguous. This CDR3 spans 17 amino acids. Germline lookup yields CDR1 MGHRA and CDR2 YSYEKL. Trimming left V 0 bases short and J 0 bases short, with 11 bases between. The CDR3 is CASSQELIGANTGELFF. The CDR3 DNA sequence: TGCGCCAGCAGCCAAGAACTGATCGGAGCGAACACCGGGGAGCTGTTTTTT.

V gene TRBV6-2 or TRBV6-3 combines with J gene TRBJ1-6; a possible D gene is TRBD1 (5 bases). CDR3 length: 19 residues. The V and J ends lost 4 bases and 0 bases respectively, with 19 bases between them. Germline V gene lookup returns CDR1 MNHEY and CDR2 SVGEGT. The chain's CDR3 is CASSWGSGVLSSYNSPLHF. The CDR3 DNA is TGTGCCAGCAGTTGGGGGTCGGGGGTCCTAAGCTCCTATAATTCACCCCTCCACTTT.

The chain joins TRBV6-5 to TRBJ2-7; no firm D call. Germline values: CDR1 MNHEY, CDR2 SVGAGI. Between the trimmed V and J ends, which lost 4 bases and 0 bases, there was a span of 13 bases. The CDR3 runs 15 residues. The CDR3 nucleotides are TGTGCCAGCAGTTCGAGCCGGGTGGCCTCCTACGAGCAGTACTTC. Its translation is CASSSSRVASYEQYF.

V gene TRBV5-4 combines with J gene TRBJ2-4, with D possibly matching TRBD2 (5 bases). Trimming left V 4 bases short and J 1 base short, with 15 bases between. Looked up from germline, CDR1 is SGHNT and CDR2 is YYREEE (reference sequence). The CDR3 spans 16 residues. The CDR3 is CASSPLSTGAKNIQYF. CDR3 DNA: TGTGCCAGCAGCCCCTTGTCGACGGGGGCCAAAAACATTCAGTACTTC.

The CDR3 coding sequence is TGTGCCAGCAGTTTCGGGGACAGGGAGAATCATCAGCCCCAGCATTTT. Amino acids: CASSFGDRENHQPQHF. The genes are TRBV27 and TRBJ1-5; TRBD1 matches at 9 bases. The V segment lost 3 bases and the J segment 5 bases; nucleotides outside the gene matches: 8. The V gene's germline CDR1 is MNHEY and CDR2 SMNVEV (reference sequence). The CDR3 has 16 residues.

In DNA form, the CDR3 reads TGTGCCAGCAGCCAAGATAGTGGCGGGAACTACAATGAGCAGTTCTTC. It yields the protein CASSQDSGGNYNEQFF. The chain employs TRBV3-1 (or the pseudogene TRBV3-2) and TRBJ2-1; the D gene is possibly TRBD2 (6 bases). The CDR3 contains 16 residues. Per germline, CDR1 LGHDT and CDR2 YNNKEL (reference sequence). The ends were cut back, 0 bases at V and 3 bases at J, with 12 bases in the middle.

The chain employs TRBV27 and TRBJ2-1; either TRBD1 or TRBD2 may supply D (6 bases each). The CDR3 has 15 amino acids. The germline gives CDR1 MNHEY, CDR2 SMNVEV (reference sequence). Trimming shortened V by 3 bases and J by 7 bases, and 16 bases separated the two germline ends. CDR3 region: CASSFTGVGGNEQFF. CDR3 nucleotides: TGTGCCAGCAGTTTTACGGGAGTAGGGGGGAATGAGCAGTTCTTC.